Given below is one T cell receptor beta chain in context. The antigen is undetermined. Described time point: sample taken at primary tumor resection. Material for sequencing was whole RNA from tumor, nontumor lung or frozen PBMC, left unsorted. The entry originates in a study of spatial heterogeneity in lung cancer. Study information: More beta-chain than alpha-chain sequences were consistently detected. For the average unique TCR and UMI combination, more than nine occurrences appeared in raw reads. Study observations and caveats: Relative to follow-up, resection was when ubiquitous expanded tumor TCRs appeared more in blood.

Every molecule of TCR cDNA had its own unique molecular identifier. Each CDR3 protein gets one entry after TCRdb re-called the 5' RACE reads with MiXCR. The sample yields about 36,000 distinct CDR3 sequences, roughly 5.6% seen once. With V trimmed by 4 bases and J by 2 bases, 9 bases remained unmatched. The CDR3 consists of 16 residues. Germline V gene lookup returns CDR1 SGHNT and CDR2 YYREEE (reference sequence). The starting material was PBMCs, obtained at surgery. This receptor was obtained from a female donor with early-stage non-small cell lung cancer. The J gene is TRBJ2-1, the V gene TRBV5-4, with TRBD2 matching 7 bases. The CDR3 nucleotides are TGTGCCAGCAGCCTCGGACTAGATGGGACCTACAATGAGCAGTTCTTC. Its protein product is CASSLGLDGTYNEQFF.